Each of the 17 T cell receptor beta chains below was sequenced from the same sample in a study of blood T cell repertoires in COVID-19. Clones were sequenced by immunoSEQ multiplex PCR, and TCRdb holds only the in-frame ones, with some missing. The sample includes 150,000 to 180,000 clones, approximately 78% of them seen just once. The sequencing input was peripheral blood. The receptors were sampled from a man older than 75 with acute or convalescent COVID-19.

J is TRBJ1-1 and V is TRBV2; D gene ambiguous. This CDR3 contains 11 residues. Germline CDR1 and CDR2: SNHLY and FYNNEI. V lost 8 bases and J lost 11, with 15 bases in between. Here the CDR3 reads CASLYGRQAFF. CDR3 DNA: TGTGCCAGCCTTTACGGGAGGCAGGCTTTCTTT. The variable domain in full, completed from reference TRBV2 and TRBJ1-1, reads EPEVTQTPSHQVTQMGQEVILRCVPISNHLYFYWYRQILGQKVEFLVSFYNNEISEKSEIFDDQFSVERPDGSNFTLKIRSTKLEDSAMYFCASLYGRQAFFGQGTRLTVV.

The chain joins TRBV28 to TRBJ2-7, with 12 positions matching TRBD1. This CDR3 has 14 residues. Germline V gives CDR1 MDHEN, CDR2 SYDVKM. J gave up 11 bases and V 2 bases, and 7 bases lay outside the gene matches. In DNA, the CDR3 is TGTGCCAGCAGTTTAGGGACCGGGACAGGGGGCGAGTACGTC. Residues: CASSLGTGTGGEYV.

As concerns this clone: The sample holds other DNA sequences that translate to the same CDR3. This chain uses TRBV2 with TRBJ1-5, with 10 bases identical to TRBD1. The CDR3 sequence is 14 residues long. Germline values: CDR1 SNHLY, CDR2 FYNNEI. The V and J ends lost 4 bases and 4 bases, in that order; junction bases with no gene match: 1. The CDR3 DNA follows: TGTGCCAGCAGTGGGACAGGGGGGAATCAGCCCCAGCATTTT. This sequence encodes CASSGTGGNQPQHF.

In this sample, this clone turned up once. In DNA form, the CDR3 reads TGTGCCAGCAGCCTTTCGGGGGGGGATAGCAATCAGCCCCAGCATTTT. It codes for CASSLSGGDSNQPQHF. The chain combines TRBV3-1 (or the pseudogene TRBV3-2) with TRBJ1-5, with TRBD1 as a possible D gene (5 bases). The CDR3 contains 16 residues. Germline loops: CDR1 LGHDT, CDR2 YNNKEL (reference sequence). The V end lost 4 bases, the J end lost 0 bases, and 13 bases lay between the germline ends.

This chain connects TRBV19 to TRBJ1-4, with D possibly matching TRBD1 (5 bases). V was shortened by 4 bases and J by 0 bases, with 9 bases between the two germline ends. Germline loops: CDR1 LNHDA, CDR2 SQIVND (reference sequence). This CDR3 spans 15 amino acids. The CDR3 sequence: CASSTVTATNEKLFF. DNA of the CDR3: TGTGCCAGTAGTACCGTGACAGCAACTAATGAAAAACTGTTTTTT.

This clone was seen once. The V gene is TRBV28, the J gene TRBJ2-2, with D perhaps matching TRBD2 (7 bases). This CDR3 comprises 15 residues. In germline, CDR1 is MDHEN, CDR2 SYDVKM. V dropped 7 bases and J dropped 4 bases, with 16 bases sitting between them. CDR3 nucleotides: TGTGCCAGCACATTGGGGGGGGCGGGCACCGGGGAGCTGTTTTTT. Translation: CASTLGGAGTGELFF.

This chain uses TRBV9 with TRBJ1-4, with TRBD1 matching 7 bases. Germline trimming cut 4 bases from V and 6 bases from J; bases unmatched to any gene: 9. Germline lookup yields CDR1 SGDLS and CDR2 YYNGEE. This CDR3 region has 15 residues. The CDR3 reads CASSSSAGGYEKLFF. The CDR3 DNA sequence: TGTGCCAGCAGCTCGTCGGCAGGGGGTTATGAAAAACTGTTTTTT. Combining the CDR3 with reference TRBV9 and TRBJ1-4 gives the whole variable domain DSGVTQTPKHLITATGQRVTLRCSPRSGDLSVYWYQQSLDQGLQFLIQYYNGEERAKGNILERFSAQQFPDLHSELNLSSLELGDSALYFCASSSSAGGYEKLFFGSGTQLSVL.

V and J are TRBV15 and TRBJ2-7, with 8 positions matching TRBD1. Germline trimming cut 4 bases from V and 0 bases from J; bases unmatched to any gene: 5. The CDR3 runs 15 residues. Germline CDR1 LNHNV, CDR2 YYDKDF (reference sequence). CDR3 loop: CATSIPGTGSYEQYF. The CDR3 bases are TGTGCCACCAGCATACCCGGGACAGGCTCCTACGAGCAGTACTTC.

The rearrangement joins TRBV24-1 to TRBJ2-2, with D maybe TRBD2 (6 bases). The CDR3 contains 15 residues. In germline, CDR1 is KGHDR, CDR2 SFDVKD. Deletions cut 6 bases from V and 2 bases from J, with 12 bases between. CDR3 bases: TGTGCCACCAGTCCCCCGGGACTCAACACCGGGGAGCTGTTTTTT. Protein product: CATSPPGLNTGELFF.

The rearrangement joins TRBV6-5 to TRBJ1-2; no reliable D call. Germline CDR1 MNHEY, CDR2 SVGAGI. The CDR3 contains 13 residues. Trimming stripped 0 bases from V and 14 bases from J, with 16 bases between. In nucleotides, the CDR3 is TGTGCCAGCAGTTACTCGATGGGAGCGTCTAATACCTTC. Encoded protein: CASSYSMGASNTF.

This chain connects TRBV19 to TRBJ1-6; possibly TRBD1 for D (6 bases). Trimming took 7 bases from V and 7 from J, leaving 17 bases between them. The germline V gene has CDR1 LNHDA and CDR2 SQIVND (reference sequence). CDR3 length: 15 amino acids. As DNA, the CDR3 is TGTGCCAGTAAGGTCATGACAGGTCCGAATTCACCCCTCCACTTT. Translating it yields CASKVMTGPNSPLHF.

The chain joins TRBV12-3 or TRBV12-4 to TRBJ2-3; a weak D match, TRBD2 (6 bases). The CDR3 is 13 amino acids. Trimming shortened V by 8 bases and J by 8 bases, and 17 bases separated the two germline ends. The CDR3 coding sequence is TGTGCCAGCGGGACTGGGGTTATAGGTACGCAGTATTTT. Its protein is CASGTGVIGTQYF.

The rearrangement uses TRBV7-8 and TRBJ2-5; D call uncertain. The germline V gene has CDR1 SGHVS and CDR2 FQNEAQ. The CDR3 runs 14 residues. Trimming removed 1 base from V and 7 bases from J, with 13 bases in between. This CDR3 is CASSLGYSIGTQYF. For the CDR3, the DNA is TGTGCCAGCAGCTTAGGGTATAGCATCGGGACCCAGTACTTC.

V and J are TRBV7-2 and TRBJ1-2; 7 nucleotides align to TRBD1. Looked up from germline, CDR1 is SGHTA and CDR2 is FQGNSA. V lost 5 bases to trimming and J lost 8 bases; unmatched junction nucleotides: 11. The CDR3 contains 14 residues. DNA for the CDR3: TGTGCCAGCAGCGAAGGGACAGTAAATGAGGGCTACACCTTC. Its translation is CASSEGTVNEGYTF.

The table lists this clone with a count of one. The J gene is TRBJ2-6, the V gene TRBV13, with a weak D call TRBD2 (6 bases). CDR1 is PRHDT and CDR2 is FYEKMQ in the germline V gene (reference sequence). CDR3 length equals 17 residues. Trimming removed 4 bases at V and 0 bases at J, with 13 bases between. CDR3 sequence (DNA): TGTGCCAGCAGCTACCGGATCGGGGGCTCTGGGGCCAACGTCCTGACTTTC. It specifies CASSYRIGGSGANVLTF.

The chain uses TRBV2 and TRBJ1-2, with TRBD1 identical over 9 bases. The length of the CDR3 is 12 residues. Trimming cost V 5 bases and J 6 bases; bases outside gene matches: 1. Per germline, CDR1 SNHLY and CDR2 FYNNEI. The chain's CDR3 is CASSRTGDGYTF. The CDR3 region has the DNA TGTGCCAGCAGTAGGACAGGGGATGGCTACACCTTC.

In this sample, this clone turned up once. The rearrangement links TRBV27 to TRBJ1-1; D is undetermined. The V and J ends lost 3 bases and 1 base respectively, with 9 bases between them. CDR1 is MNHEY, CDR2 SMNVEV, per germline (reference sequence). This CDR3 has 14 residues. DNA of the CDR3: TGTGCCAGCAGTTTCGGAACAGCGAACACTGAAGCTTTCTTT. Its translation: CASSFGTANTEAFF.